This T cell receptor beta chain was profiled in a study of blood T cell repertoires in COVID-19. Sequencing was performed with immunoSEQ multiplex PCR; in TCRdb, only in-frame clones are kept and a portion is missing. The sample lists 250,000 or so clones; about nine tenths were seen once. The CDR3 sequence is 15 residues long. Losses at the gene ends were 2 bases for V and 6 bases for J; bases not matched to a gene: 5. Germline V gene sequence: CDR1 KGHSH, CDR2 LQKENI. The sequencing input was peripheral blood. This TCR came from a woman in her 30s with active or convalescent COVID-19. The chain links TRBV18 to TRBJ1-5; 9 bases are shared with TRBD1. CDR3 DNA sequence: TGTGCCAGCTCACCAGGACAGGGGAGGTTTCAGCCCCAGCATTTT. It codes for CASSPGQGRFQPQHF.